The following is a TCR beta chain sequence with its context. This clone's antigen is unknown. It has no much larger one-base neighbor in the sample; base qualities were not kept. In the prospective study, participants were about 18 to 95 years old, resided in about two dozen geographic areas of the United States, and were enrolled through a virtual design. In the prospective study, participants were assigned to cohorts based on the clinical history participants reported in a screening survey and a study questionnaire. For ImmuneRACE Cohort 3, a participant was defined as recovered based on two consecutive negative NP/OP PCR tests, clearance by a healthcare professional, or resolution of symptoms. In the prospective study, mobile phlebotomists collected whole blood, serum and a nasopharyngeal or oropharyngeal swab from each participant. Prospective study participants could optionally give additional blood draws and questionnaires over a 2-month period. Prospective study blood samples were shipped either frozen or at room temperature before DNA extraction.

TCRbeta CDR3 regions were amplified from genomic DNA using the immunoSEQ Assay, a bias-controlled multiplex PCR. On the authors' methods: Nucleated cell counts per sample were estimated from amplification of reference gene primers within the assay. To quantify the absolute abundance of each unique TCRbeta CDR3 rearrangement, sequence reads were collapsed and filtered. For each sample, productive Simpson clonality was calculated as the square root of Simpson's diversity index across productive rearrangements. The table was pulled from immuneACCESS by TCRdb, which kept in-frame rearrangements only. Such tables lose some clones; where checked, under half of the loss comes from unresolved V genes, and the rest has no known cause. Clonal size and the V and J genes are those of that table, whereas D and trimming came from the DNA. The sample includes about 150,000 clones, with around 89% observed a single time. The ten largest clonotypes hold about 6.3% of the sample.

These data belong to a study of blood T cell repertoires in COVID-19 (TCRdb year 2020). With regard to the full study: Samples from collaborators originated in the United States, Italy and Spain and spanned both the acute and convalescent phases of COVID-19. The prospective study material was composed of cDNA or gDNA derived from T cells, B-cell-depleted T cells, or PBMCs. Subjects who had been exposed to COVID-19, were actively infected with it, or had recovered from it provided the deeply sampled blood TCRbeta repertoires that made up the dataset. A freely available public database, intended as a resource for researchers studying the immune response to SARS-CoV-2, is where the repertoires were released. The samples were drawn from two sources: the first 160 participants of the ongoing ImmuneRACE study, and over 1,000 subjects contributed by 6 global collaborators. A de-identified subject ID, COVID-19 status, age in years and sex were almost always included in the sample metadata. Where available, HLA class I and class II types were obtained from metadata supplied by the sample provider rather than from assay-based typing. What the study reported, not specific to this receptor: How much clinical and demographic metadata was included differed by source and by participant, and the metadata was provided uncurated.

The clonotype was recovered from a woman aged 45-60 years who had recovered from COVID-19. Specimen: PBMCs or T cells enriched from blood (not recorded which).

The CDR3 protein: CSVEGVRDGYTF. The DNA sequence is as follows: TGCAGCGTTGAAGGGGTTCGGGATGGCTACACCTTC. The chain employs TRBV29-1 and TRBJ1-2, with no D gene named confidently. Including cysteine and phenylalanine, the CDR3 has 12 amino acids. The read is trimmed to its CDR3 DNA, 36 bases read in frame from base 1. The germline V gene encodes CDR1 SQVTM and CDR2 ANQGSEA. V lost 1 base and J lost 6 bases; the stretch between them is 9 bases long.